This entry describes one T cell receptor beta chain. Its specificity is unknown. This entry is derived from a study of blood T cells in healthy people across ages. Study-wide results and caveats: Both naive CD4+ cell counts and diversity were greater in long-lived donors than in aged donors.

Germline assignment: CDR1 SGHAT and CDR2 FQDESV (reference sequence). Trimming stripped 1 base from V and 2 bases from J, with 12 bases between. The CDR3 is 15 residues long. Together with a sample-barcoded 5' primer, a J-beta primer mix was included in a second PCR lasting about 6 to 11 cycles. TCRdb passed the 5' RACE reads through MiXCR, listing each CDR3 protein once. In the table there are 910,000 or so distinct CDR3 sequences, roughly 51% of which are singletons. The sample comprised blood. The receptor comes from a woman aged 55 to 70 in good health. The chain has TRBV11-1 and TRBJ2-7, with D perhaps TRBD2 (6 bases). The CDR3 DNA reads TGTGCCAGCAGCTTAGTTCTAGCGAGGACCTACGAGCAGTACTTC. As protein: CASSLVLARTYEQYF.